The present T cell receptor beta chain was sequenced within a study of cytomegalovirus exposure and HLA in healthy donors. Study at large: About 80 million unique TCRs from HLA-typed donors were held in an early data release.

The CDR3 covers 16 residues. Germline lookup yields CDR1 SGHDT and CDR2 YYEEEE. Trimming shortened V by 1 base and J by 6 bases, and 17 bases separated the two germline ends. Points from the study as a whole: A later analysis linked some 18,000 TCR beta sequences to HLA alleles at 0.05 false discovery rate. Sequencing likely generated an artifact that appeared as a cluster of highly shared sequence variants. Links to common viral pathogens appeared, in a later analysis, for several of the most significant clusters.

Regarding this clone: The antigen is undetermined.

Primers included in the PCR were 60 Vbeta and 13 Jbeta primers. Sequencing was performed with immunoSEQ multiplex PCR; in TCRdb, only in-frame clones are kept and a portion is missing. The table includes roughly 200,000 clones, approximately 70% detected once. The source of this sequence is a woman aged 30 to 39 in good health and CMV-seronegative. The chain recombines TRBV5-6 with TRBJ1-5; D might be TRBD1 (6 bases). Sequences were obtained from PBMCs. The CDR3 protein is CASSLWTDLDSQPQHF. The CDR3 DNA reads TGTGCCAGCAGCTTGTGGACAGACTTGGACAGTCAGCCCCAGCATTTT.